This T cell receptor (beta chain) was retrieved from a study of a mutant IDH1 vaccine in newly diagnosed glioma. Study background: V12 occurred at week 35 and V13 at week 47.

Described time point: week 35, safety follow-up. In every dose of vaccine, 300 ug of mutant IDH1 20-mer peptide was given alongside topical imiquimod. Eight vaccinations went to patients in weeks 1, 3, 5, 7, 11, 15, 19, 23. TCRdb's table, derived via immunoSEQ multiplex PCR, lists solely in-frame clones and lacks some. The table includes roughly 48,000 clones, about 82% detected once. A note on this clone: The antigen is undetermined.

The germline V gene encodes CDR1 SNHLY and CDR2 FYNNEI. The ends were cut back, 5 bases at V and 4 bases at J, with 15 bases in the middle. This CDR3 contains 15 residues. The sequencing here drew on PBMCs, taken from a glioma patient whose treatment included an IDH1 peptide vaccine. This clonotype originated in a man aged 35-49 years with glioma. The chain recombines TRBV2 with TRBJ1-5; D unclear. CDR3 sequence: CASSSTAVLNQPQHF. Written as DNA, the CDR3 is TGTGCCAGCAGTAGTACGGCTGTCTTAAATCAGCCCCAGCATTTT.